These T cell receptor beta chains were read from a single sample in a study of cytotoxic CD8 clonotypes in ibrutinib-treated CLL. Sequenced by immunoSEQ multiplex PCR; TCRdb stores in-frame clones only, minus some. The sample yields about 140,000 clones, around three quarters seen once. The source was PBMCs, collected after 12 months of ibrutinib treatment. These receptors originate from a human donor with chronic lymphocytic leukemia. The CDR3 runs from the conserved cysteine through the conserved F or W. A D gene is named only where the DNA matches it firmly. Clone size appears in some rows only: once, few, many, or a class for an expanded clone.

len: 16; v_gene: TRBV2; d_gene: TRBD2; abundance: NA; j_gene: TRBJ2-1; CDR3nt: TGTGCCAGCAGTGAACTGCGGGAGGGTGCCTACAATGAGCAGTTCTTC; CDR3aa: CASSELREGAYNEQFF
len: 17; v_gene: TRBV28; d_gene: TRBD2; abundance: NA; j_gene: TRBJ2-5; CDR3nt: TGTGCCAGCAGCCACGGACTAGCGGGAAGTGGCCAAGAGACCCAGTACTTC; CDR3aa: CASSHGLAGSGQETQYF
len: 15; v_gene: TRBV18; d_gene: TRBD1; abundance: NA; j_gene: TRBJ1-1; CDR3nt: TGTGCCAGCTCACCTGGACAGGGAGTTGGCACTGAAGCTTTCTTT; CDR3aa: CASSPGQGVGTEAFF
len: 13; v_gene: TRBV6-5; d_gene: TRBD1; abundance: NA; j_gene: TRBJ1-2; CDR3nt: TGTGCCAGCAGTTACCAGACAGGGCCCGGCTACACCTTC; CDR3aa: CASSYQTGPGYTF
len: 14; v_gene: TRBV2; d_gene: NA; abundance: NA; j_gene: TRBJ2-1; CDR3nt: TGTGCCAGCAGTGAGTTCCCAGCTTACAATGAGCAGTTCTTC; CDR3aa: CASSEFPAYNEQFF
len: 16; v_gene: TRBV5-1; d_gene: NA; abundance: once; j_gene: TRBJ1-3; CDR3nt: TGCGCCAGCAGCTTGGGAGCCACCTACTCTGGAAACACCATATATTTT; CDR3aa: CASSLGATYSGNTIYF
len: 13; v_gene: TRBV4-2; d_gene: NA; abundance: NA; j_gene: TRBJ2-7; CDR3nt: TGTGCCAGCAGCCCTCCGAGCTCCTACGAGCAGTACTTC; CDR3aa: CASSPPSSYEQYF
len: 17; v_gene: TRBV27; d_gene: NA; abundance: NA; j_gene: TRBJ2-1; CDR3nt: TGTGCCAGCCTTCCGGTGCTGGTGACCGGGAAGAGGAATGAGCAGTTCTTC; CDR3aa: CASLPVLVTGKRNEQFF
len: 16; v_gene: TRBV28; d_gene: NA; abundance: NA; j_gene: TRBJ1-5; CDR3nt: TGTGCCAGCAGTTTCGGGGCTCCGTATAGCAATCAGCCCCAGCATTTT; CDR3aa: CASSFGAPYSNQPQHF
len: 15; v_gene: TRBV28; d_gene: TRBD1; abundance: NA; j_gene: TRBJ1-1; CDR3nt: TGTGCCAGCAGTCCTTGGGACAGGGTTCACACTGAAGCTTTCTTT; CDR3aa: CASSPWDRVHTEAFF
len: 16; v_gene: TRBV7-8; d_gene: TRBD2; abundance: NA; j_gene: TRBJ2-1; CDR3nt: TGTGCCAGCAGGTCTCTTCTAGCGGGAGGGTACAATGAGCAGTTCTTC; CDR3aa: CASRSLLAGGYNEQFF
len: 15; v_gene: TRBV28; d_gene: TRBD1; abundance: NA; j_gene: TRBJ1-2; CDR3nt: TGTGCCAGCAGTTTCACGTTTAAGGGACAGGGGGCCAGCACCTTC; CDR3aa: CASSFTFKGQGASTF
len: 16; v_gene: TRBV6-5; d_gene: NA; abundance: NA; j_gene: TRBJ1-6; CDR3nt: TGTGCCAGCAGTTACTCCGGGAACACGGGAGCTTCACCCCTCCACTTT; CDR3aa: CASSYSGNTGASPLHF
len: 15; v_gene: TRBV5-4; d_gene: NA; abundance: NA; j_gene: TRBJ1-6; CDR3nt: TGTGCCAGCAGCTTGGCCGACGGGGTCGGTTCACCCCTCCACTTT; CDR3aa: CASSLADGVGSPLHF
len: 16; v_gene: TRBV4-3; d_gene: NA; abundance: NA; j_gene: TRBJ1-1; CDR3nt: TGCGCCAGCAGCCATCCCCCTTCCGGCGGGAACACTGAAGCTTTCTTT; CDR3aa: CASSHPPSGGNTEAFF
len: 13; v_gene: TRBV9; d_gene: TRBD1; abundance: NA; j_gene: TRBJ2-5; CDR3nt: TGTGCCAGCAGCCTGGGACAGGAAGAGACCCAGTACTTC; CDR3aa: CASSLGQEETQYF